Each of the 8 T cell receptor beta chains below was sequenced from the same sample in a study of T cells in Graves' hyperthyroidism and ophthalmopathy. Amplification of TCR beta CDR3 regions used RNA as the template. HTBI primers were used for first-round RT-PCR of the TCR CDR3. Using its own MiXCR run on the multiplex PCR reads, TCRdb lists one record per CDR3 protein. Found here are about 260,000 distinct CDR3 sequences, less than 30% of them singletons; the top ten hold about 30%. The source material was blood. The receptor set was obtained from a man aged 35 to 55 with Graves' hyperthyroidism that later progressed to Graves' ophthalmopathy.

This clonotype was seen at least ten times. The rearrangement joins TRBV12-3 or TRBV12-4 to TRBJ1-5; possible D gene TRBD1, 6 bases. The CDR3 sequence is 13 residues long. The V gene lost 10 bases and the J gene lost 6 bases, with 16 bases spanning the gap. The CDR3 here is CATRRGASQPQHF. The DNA of the CDR3 is TGTGCCACCAGAAGGGGGGCAAGTCAGCCCCAGCATTTT.

The table lists this clonotype with many counts. Possible read error: a much larger clone is one base away. The final CDR3 position lacks the conserved phenylalanine or tryptophan, pointing to a likely read error. The rearrangement links TRBV5-1 to TRBJ1-1; unclear D gene. Germline lookup yields CDR1 SGHRS and CDR2 YFSETQ. The CDR3 covers 15 residues. Trimming took off 0 bases at V and 1 base at J, with 10 bases between the two ends. The CDR3 loop reads CASSLEQAPNTEAFS. As DNA, the CDR3 is TGCGCCAGCAGCTTGGAGCAGGCTCCGAACACTGAAGCTTTCTCT.

The table lists this clonotype with many counts. The chain carries TRBV29-1 and TRBJ1-5; D ambiguous. CDR3 length: 13 amino acids. Trimming stripped 6 bases from V and 5 bases from J, with 14 bases between. Germline loops: CDR1 SQVTM, CDR2 ANQGSEA. CDR3 loop: CSVAGQADQPQHF. The CDR3 region has the DNA TGCAGCGTAGCTGGGCAGGCGGATCAGCCCCAGCATTTT.

The chain uses TRBV7-4 and TRBJ2-5, with TRBD2 identical over 10 bases. Germline loops: CDR1 SGHVT, CDR2 SQSDAQ. The J segment lost 4 bases and the V segment lost 2 bases, leaving 13 bases of the junction unmatched. CDR3 size: 18 residues. The CDR3 loop reads CASSLSGLAASLIETQYF. CDR3 sequence (DNA): TGTGCCAGCAGCTTATCTGGACTAGCGGCAAGTTTGATAGAGACCCAGTACTTC.

This clonotype was seen ten or more times. The chain couples TRBV5-1 to TRBJ2-6; D is unresolved. Per the germline V gene, CDR1 is SGHRS and CDR2 is YFSETQ. V was cut by 4 bases and J by 2 bases, with 4 bases left in between. The CDR3 consists of 13 residues. This CDR3 is CASSAAGANVLTF. The CDR3 nucleotides read TGCGCCAGCAGCGCGGCTGGGGCCAACGTCCTGACTTTC.

Only a few counts were recorded for this clonotype. This sequence joins TRBV5-1 and TRBJ2-2; D may match TRBD1 or TRBD2 (5 bases each). Germline V lookup: CDR1 SGHRS, CDR2 YFSETQ. V lost 5 bases and J 4 bases, leaving 12 bases between the germline ends. The CDR3 spans 14 residues. The CDR3 reads CASRADTATGELFF. The CDR3 nucleotides read TGCGCCAGCAGAGCGGACACGGCCACCGGGGAGCTGTTTTTT.

Many counts were recorded for this clonotype. The DNA of the CDR3 is TGTGCCAGCAGATTGGACGTCAATAGCAATCAGCCCCAGCATTTT. Protein product: CASRLDVNSNQPQHF. The J gene is TRBJ1-5, the V gene TRBV12-3 or TRBV12-4; D is undetermined. Trimming took 6 bases from V and 0 from J, leaving 12 bases between them. The length of the CDR3 is 15 residues.

This clonotype was observed many times. The chain is built from TRBV19 and TRBJ1-1; TRBD1 might be the D (6 bases). V lost 5 bases and J lost 8, with 9 bases in between. This CDR3 comprises 11 residues. Germline CDR1 reads LNHDA; CDR2 reads SQIVND (reference sequence). The DNA of the CDR3 is TGTGCCAGTAGTTCCGGACAGGAAGCTTTCTTT. It encodes CASSSGQEAFF.